Listed below are T cell receptor beta chains from one sample, sequenced in a study of CD8+ T cells in alopecia areata. Clones were sequenced by immunoSEQ multiplex PCR, and TCRdb holds only the in-frame ones, with some missing. In the table there are hundreds of thousands of clones, 50% to 60% of which are singletons. This specimen was CD4+ T cells sorted from blood, taken at week 0. The receptor source for this set is a human donor with alopecia areata. Both conserved end residues are trimmed from each CDR3. Fields, in order: D gene, V gene, J gene, CDR3 protein. The D gene is left open where the match is weak.

NA	TRBV30	TRBJ2-3	AWSTGGREY
NA	TRBV29-1	TRBJ1-2	SVDKVLYGYT
NA	TRBV7-6	TRBJ1-4	ASSQVGLTNEKLF
NA	TRBV5-1	TRBJ2-7	ASSLSPRDQNYEQY
NA	TRBV4-1	TRBJ2-1	ASSQGPIGGGQGEQF
TRBD2	TRBV4-1	TRBJ2-3	ASSQVGLAADTQY
NA	TRBV29-1	TRBJ2-7	SVRDDVWEQY
NA	TRBV5-1	TRBJ1-2	ATAVRGDYGYT
NA	TRBV19	TRBJ1-5	ASSIKRGYQPQH
NA	TRBV29-1	TRBJ2-3	SVRAGRTDTQY
NA	TRBV28	TRBJ2-5	ASSSGQAWQETQY
NA	TRBV7-8	TRBJ2-7	ASSLVTRSEQY
NA	TRBV30	TRBJ2-7	AWSDYGGYEQY
NA	TRBV30	TRBJ2-7	AWSVNRIVEQY
NA	TRBV7-3	TRBJ1-2	ASSLGPGANYGYT
NA	TRBV19	TRBJ2-7	ASSIKKGTYEQY
NA	TRBV4-2	TRBJ1-5	ASSQDAQERQPQH
TRBD1	TRBV29-1	TRBJ2-7	SVDTGQGGYEQY
NA	TRBV4-1	TRBJ1-2	ASSQVVGAAGYT
TRBD1	TRBV2	TRBJ1-5	ASSATGGGNQPQH
NA	TRBV7-3	TRBJ2-7	ASSLFGYEQY
NA	TRBV10-2	TRBJ1-2	ASSRVADQYGYT
NA	TRBV29-1	TRBJ2-4	SWGGRAKNIQY
TRBD2	TRBV30	TRBJ2-1	AWTSSGGSYNEQF